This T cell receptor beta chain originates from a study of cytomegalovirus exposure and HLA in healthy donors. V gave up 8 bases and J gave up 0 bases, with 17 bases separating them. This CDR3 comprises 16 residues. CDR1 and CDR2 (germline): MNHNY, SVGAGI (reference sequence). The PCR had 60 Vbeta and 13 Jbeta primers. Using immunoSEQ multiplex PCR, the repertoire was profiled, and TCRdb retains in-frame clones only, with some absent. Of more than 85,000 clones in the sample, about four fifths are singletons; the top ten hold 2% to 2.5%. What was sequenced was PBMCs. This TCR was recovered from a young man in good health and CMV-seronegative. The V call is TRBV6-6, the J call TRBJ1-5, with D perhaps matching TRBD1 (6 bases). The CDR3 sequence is CASRSNRANSNQPQHF. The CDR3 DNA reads TGTGCCAGCCGATCTAACAGGGCAAATAGCAATCAGCCCCAGCATTTT.